Each of the 11 T cell receptor beta chains below was sequenced from the same sample in a study of neoadjuvant nivolumab and ipilimumab in lung cancer. Only in-frame clones appear in the TCRdb table, and some are missing; sequencing was by immunoSEQ multiplex PCR. The data hold 25,000 or so clones, with approximately 86% observed a single time. The source was tumor tissue, collected after neoadjuvant nivolumab, alone or with ipilimumab, at or shortly before surgery. These receptors came from an adult with non-small cell lung cancer.

This clone was recorded only once. This chain uses TRBV9 with TRBJ1-1; no clear D gene. Between the trimmed V and J ends, which lost 0 bases and 0 bases, there was a span of 3 bases. The CDR3 consists of 13 residues. CDR1 is SGDLS and CDR2 is YYNGEE in the germline V gene. As DNA, the CDR3 is TGTGCCAGCAGCGTAGAGATGAACACTGAAGCTTTCTTT. This codes for CASSVEMNTEAFF.

The V and J genes are TRBV2 and TRBJ2-7; 11 bases agree with TRBD1. Germline V gene lookup returns CDR1 SNHLY and CDR2 FYNNEI. J was trimmed by 2 bases and V by 7 bases; bases with no gene match: 4. This CDR3 has 14 amino acids. In DNA form, the CDR3 reads TGTGCCAGCAACGGACAGGGGGCCACCTACGAGCAGTACTTC. This codes for CASNGQGATYEQYF.

The V and J genes are TRBV7-9 and TRBJ2-1; D possibly matches TRBD1 or TRBD2 (5 bases each). This CDR3 region has 16 residues. V was cut by 5 bases and J by 3 bases, with 17 bases left in between. Germline CDR1 reads SEHNR; CDR2 reads FQNEAQ (reference sequence). CDR3 nucleotide sequence: TGTGCCAGCAGCCTCCGGGACCCCAACTGCTACAATGAGCAGTTCTTC. Translation: CASSLRDPNCYNEQFF. The full variable domain, completed using reference TRBV7-9 and TRBJ2-1, is DTGVSQNPRHKITKRGQNVTFRCDPISEHNRLYWYRQTLGQGPEFLTYFQNEAQLEKSRLLSDRFSAERPKGSFSTLEIQRTEQGDSAMYLCASSLRDPNCYNEQFFGPGTRLTVL.

This rearrangement joins TRBV18 to TRBJ2-1, with D possibly being TRBD1 or TRBD2 (6 bases each). Germline loops: CDR1 KGHSH, CDR2 LQKENI. Trimming pared 2 bases from V and 6 bases from J, leaving 14 bases between. The CDR3 runs 15 residues. The CDR3 DNA reads TGTGCCAGCTCACCAGAGAGGGGGGCGGGCAATGAGCAGTTCTTC. This gives the protein CASSPERGAGNEQFF.

As to this clone: Other nucleotide sequences in the sample specify the same CDR3. This rearrangement joins TRBV11-2 to TRBJ2-7, with 7 bases aligning to TRBD1. The CDR3 contains 13 residues. V lost 5 bases to trimming and J lost 5 bases; unmatched junction nucleotides: 6. Germline values: CDR1 SGHAT, CDR2 FQNNGV. As DNA, the CDR3 is TGTGCCAGCAGCCTGGACAGGTTGGACGAGCAGTACTTC. Its protein is CASSLDRLDEQYF.

This rearrangement joins TRBV5-4 to TRBJ2-2; D is uncertain. Trimming shortened V by 2 bases and J by 3 bases, and 8 bases separated the two germline ends. Per germline, CDR1 SGHNT and CDR2 YYREEE (reference sequence). The CDR3 loop spans 14 amino acids. In DNA, the CDR3 is TGTGCCAGCAGCTTAAAGGGTCACACCGGGGAGCTGTTTTTT. Amino acid sequence: CASSLKGHTGELFF.

The count of this clone is one. The rearrangement links TRBV6-5 to TRBJ1-2; tentatively, D is TRBD1 (6 bases). V was cut by 6 bases and J by 8 bases, with 16 bases left in between. Germline-derived CDR1 and CDR2 are MNHEY and SVGAGI. This CDR3 contains 13 residues. CDR3 nucleotide sequence: TGTGCCAGCAGGGTGGGGGCAAAGGGAGGCTACACCTTC. It yields the protein CASRVGAKGGYTF.

The V gene is TRBV5-1, the J gene TRBJ1-2, with D perhaps TRBD1 (5 bases). CDR1 and CDR2 (germline): SGHRS, YFSETQ. This CDR3 is built from 13 residues. V lost 0 bases and J 8 bases, leaving 11 bases between the germline ends. CDR3 coding DNA: TGCGCCAGCAGCTTGGGAGGGGAGGACGGCTACACCTTC. Its translation: CASSLGGEDGYTF.

The chain joins TRBV6-6 to TRBJ2-7; D uncertain. The V end lost 7 bases, the J end lost 0 bases, and 4 bases lay between the germline ends. This CDR3 has 11 residues. CDR1 and CDR2 (germline): MNHNY, SVGAGI (reference sequence). The CDR3 here is CASTSSYEQYF. CDR3 in DNA: TGTGCCAGCACCAGCTCCTACGAGCAGTACTTC.

J is TRBJ1-5 and V is TRBV6-5; D is undetermined. This CDR3 comprises 13 residues. Trimming left V 3 bases short and J 1 base short, with 4 bases between. Germline lookup yields CDR1 MNHEY and CDR2 SVGAGI. CDR3 sequence reads: CASSYGSNQPQHF. The CDR3 DNA reads TGTGCCAGCAGTTATGGGAGCAATCAGCCCCAGCATTTT.

For the CDR3, the DNA is TGTGCCAGCTCATCGAGCAGGGTTGACGGGCAGTACTTC. Amino acid sequence: CASSSSRVDGQYF. The chain has TRBV18 and TRBJ2-5, with D maybe TRBD1 (5 bases). CDR1 and CDR2 from the germline V gene are KGHSH and LQKENI. With 5 bases removed from V and 11 bases from J, the gap between germline ends came to 18 bases. The CDR3 consists of 13 residues.